The next 11 T cell receptor beta chains were all read from a single sample in a study of neurological immune-mediated disorders. A single record per CDR3 protein comes from TCRdb applying MiXCR to the 5' RACE reads. The sample gives about 23,000 distinct CDR3 sequences, 13% of which show up once; around 13% is in the top ten. Sequencing was carried out using PBMCs. These receptors came from a woman aged 55 to 70 with HTLV-1-associated myelopathy (HAM/TSP).

This chain joins TRBV7-9 and TRBJ1-6; a possible D gene is TRBD1 (6 bases). Germline V gene lookup returns CDR1 SEHNR and CDR2 FQNEAQ (reference sequence). V gave up 0 bases and J gave up 6 bases, with 12 bases separating them. This CDR3 is built from 16 residues. In DNA, the CDR3 is TGTGCCAGCAGCTTAGCGGGCGGGGGCCGTAATTCACCCCTCCACTTT. Translated: CASSLAGGGRNSPLHF. The complete variable domain, with remaining parts taken from reference TRBV7-9 and TRBJ1-6, reads DTGVSQNPRHKITKRGQNVTFRCDPISEHNRLYWYRQTLGQGPEFLTYFQNEAQLEKSRLLSDRFSAERPKGSFSTLEIQRTEQGDSAMYLCASSLAGGGRNSPLHFGNGTRLTVT.

The table lists this clonotype with a few counts. The V gene is TRBV7-6, the J gene TRBJ1-2, with D possibly TRBD1 on 5 matching bases. Trimming removed 7 bases from V and 7 bases from J, with 19 bases in between. Germline V CDR1 and CDR2: SGHVS, FNYEAQ. The CDR3 has 14 residues. In DNA, the CDR3 is TGTGCCAGCATCGCAACCGGGACTCGCTGTGGCTACACCTTC. It codes for CASIATGTRCGYTF.

This clonotype showed up many times. The chain couples TRBV15 to TRBJ2-4, with D tentatively TRBD2 (6 bases). CDR3 length: 14 amino acids. V lost 1 base, J lost 5 bases, and 9 bases lay in between. CDR1 and CDR2 from the germline V gene are LNHNV and YYDKDF (reference sequence). The CDR3 here is CATSRGGNENIQYF. Written as DNA, the CDR3 is TGTGCCACCAGCAGAGGCGGGAATGAAAACATTCAGTACTTC. Supplemented by reference TRBV15 and TRBJ2-4, the full variable domain reads DAMVIQNPRYQVTQFGKPVTLSCSQTLNHNVMYWYQQKSSQAPKLLFHYYDKDFNNEADTPDNFQSRRPNTSFCFLDIRSPGLGDTAMYLCATSRGGNENIQYFGAGTRLSVL.

This clonotype was seen at least ten times. The J gene is TRBJ2-2, the V gene TRBV5-1; D may be TRBD1 (6 bases). This CDR3 is 16 amino acids long. Trimming pared 0 bases from V and 1 base from J, leaving 10 bases between. Germline V gives CDR1 SGHRS, CDR2 YFSETQ. CDR3 in DNA: TGCGCCAGCAGCTTGGGACCGACAGGGAACACCGGGGAGCTGTTTTTT. Translated, it gives CASSLGPTGNTGELFF.

This clonotype was seen many times. V is TRBV11-3 and J is TRBJ2-1; D uncertain. Looked up from germline, CDR1 is SGHNT and CDR2 is YENEEA. This CDR3 comprises 15 residues. Deletions cut 5 bases from V and 5 bases from J, with 16 bases between. CDR3 coding DNA: TGTGCCAGCAGCCCCACCCGCGGTCTGAACAATGAGCAGTTCTTC. It yields the protein CASSPTRGLNNEQFF.

In this sample, this clonotype is medium-sized. The chain links TRBV7-9 to TRBJ2-7; the match to TRBD2 covers 8 bases. Germline CDR1 and CDR2: SEHNR and FQNEAQ (reference sequence). J lost 0 bases, V lost 1 base, and 2 bases had no gene match. This CDR3 is built from 15 residues. The CDR3 sequence is CASSLGSGASYEQYF. DNA for the CDR3: TGTGCCAGCAGCTTAGGTAGCGGGGCCTCCTACGAGCAGTACTTC.

This clonotype was counted many times. The genes are TRBV6-2 or TRBV6-3 and TRBJ2-4; 8 bases match TRBD1. CDR1 is MNHEY and CDR2 is SVGEGT in the germline V gene. V shed 5 bases, J shed 6 bases, and the junction held 6 bases outside the gene matches. The length of the CDR3 is 14 residues. The CDR3 loop is CASSTGTGLNIQYF. CDR3 sequence (DNA): TGTGCCAGCAGTACCGGGACAGGTCTAAACATTCAGTACTTC.

This clonotype was picked up many times. The chain carries TRBV12-3 or TRBV12-4 and TRBJ2-7; the D gene could be TRBD1 or TRBD2 (5 bases each). Trimming left V 7 bases short and J 3 bases short, with 16 bases between. This CDR3 comprises 14 residues. In nucleotides, the CDR3 is TGTGCCAGCAAGGGGACGGAGGCTAGCTACGAGCAGTACTTC. Its protein product is CASKGTEASYEQYF.

This clonotype was seen at least ten times. The chain carries TRBV20-1 and TRBJ2-5, with 9 bases fitting TRBD2. CDR3 length equals 14 residues. Trimming took 1 base from V and 4 from J; bases not matched to a gene: 4. Germline V gene data show CDR1 as DFQATT and CDR2 as SNEGSKA (reference sequence). The CDR3 DNA reads TGCAGTGCTAGAGTATTAGCGGGAGCAGAGACCCAGTACTTC. Its protein is CSARVLAGAETQYF.

This chain links TRBV5-1 with TRBJ1-6; possibly TRBD1 for D (5 bases). The V gene lost 4 bases and the J gene lost 6 bases, with 11 bases spanning the gap. The CDR3 covers 14 residues. CDR1 is SGHRS and CDR2 is YFSETQ in the germline V gene. In DNA, the CDR3 is TGCGCCAGCAGCACCCCGGGGCCTAATTCACCCCTCCACTTT. Residues: CASSTPGPNSPLHF.

In its sample, this clonotype was seen many times. This chain joins TRBV29-1 and TRBJ2-7, with D maybe TRBD2 (6 bases). Trimming took off 6 bases at V and 2 bases at J, with 14 bases between the two ends. This CDR3 has 13 amino acids. Germline V gives CDR1 SQVTM, CDR2 ANQGSEA. DNA of the CDR3: TGCAGCGTAACCCGGGACTCAGCCTACGAGCAGTACTTC. It is translated as CSVTRDSAYEQYF.